This T cell receptor beta chain derives from a study of blood T cell repertoires in COVID-19. On the study more broadly: Spain, Italy and the United States supplied samples that represented acute and convalescent COVID-19.

Enrolment of Seattle patients took place during active infection, and they were followed longitudinally. As processed by the authors: Estimated nucleated cell counts came from reference gene primer amplification. Clones were sequenced by immunoSEQ multiplex PCR, and TCRdb holds only the in-frame ones, with some missing. V and J calls and clone size are copied from that table; D and trimming were computed from the DNA. The repertoire holds over 100,000 clones, about 89% seen once, with approximately 10% in the top ten. The germline CDR1 and CDR2 sequences are WNHNN and SYGVQD (reference sequence). V was pared by 5 bases and J by 4 bases, with 6 bases of the junction left unmatched. This CDR3 contains 17 residues.

This chain links TRBV10-1 with TRBJ1-6; 12 bases fit TRBD1. The material sequenced was peripheral blood. This TCR was recovered from a woman between 65 and 79 years old with COVID-19, enrolled during active disease. CDR3 region: CASSSGQGASYNSPLHF. The CDR3 coding sequence is TGCGCCAGCAGTTCGGGACAGGGGGCTTCATATAATTCACCCCTCCACTTT.